This paragraph reports one T cell receptor (beta chain). TCRdb keeps only in-frame clones here, not all; method: immunoSEQ multiplex PCR. The repertoire includes about 200,000 clones, about 80% of them detected once, and less than 9.5% sits in the top ten. This sample is drawn from a study of blood T cell repertoires in COVID-19. The germline gives CDR1 MNHEY, CDR2 SMNVEV (reference sequence). V trimming: 5 bases; J trimming: 0 bases; junction bases outside the gene matches: 6. This CDR3 contains 15 residues. This study enrolled people aged about 18 to 95 from around 25 US geographic areas. Cohort placement rested on clinical history that participants reported themselves.

The sample consisted of PBMCs or T cells enriched from blood (not recorded which). This receptor was obtained from a man aged 40-49 years who had recovered from COVID-19. The chain couples TRBV27 to TRBJ1-1; 7 nucleotides line up with TRBD1. The CDR3 nucleotides are TGTGCCAGCAGTAAACGGACAGGAGTGAACACTGAAGCTTTCTTT. Translation: CASSKRTGVNTEAFF.